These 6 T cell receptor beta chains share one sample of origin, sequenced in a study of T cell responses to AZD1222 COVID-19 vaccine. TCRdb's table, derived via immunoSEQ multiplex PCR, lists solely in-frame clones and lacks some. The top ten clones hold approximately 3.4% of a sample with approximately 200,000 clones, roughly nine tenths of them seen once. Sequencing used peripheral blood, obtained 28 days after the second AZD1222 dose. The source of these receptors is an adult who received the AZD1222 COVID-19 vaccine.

The CDR3 sequence is CASSQVGLSAYEQYF. The CDR3 DNA is TGTGCCAGCAGCCAAGTAGGTCTCAGCGCCTACGAGCAGTACTTC. The chain carries TRBV3-1 (or the pseudogene TRBV3-2) and TRBJ2-7; D ambiguous. Between the trimmed V and J ends, which lost 1 base and 2 bases, there was a span of 12 bases. This CDR3 comprises 15 residues. Germline CDR1 and CDR2: LGHDT and YNNKEL (reference sequence).

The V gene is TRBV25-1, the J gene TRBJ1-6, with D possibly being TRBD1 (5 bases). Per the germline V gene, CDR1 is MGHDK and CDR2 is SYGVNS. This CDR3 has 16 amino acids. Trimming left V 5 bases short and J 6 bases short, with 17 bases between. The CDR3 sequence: CASSPVKGSGNSPLHF. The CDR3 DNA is TGTGCCAGCAGTCCCGTAAAGGGGAGCGGTAATTCACCCCTCCACTTT.

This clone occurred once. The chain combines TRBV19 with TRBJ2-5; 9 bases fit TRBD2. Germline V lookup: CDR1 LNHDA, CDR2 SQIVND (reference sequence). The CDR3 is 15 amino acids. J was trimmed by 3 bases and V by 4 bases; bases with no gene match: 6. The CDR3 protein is CASSTRTSVKETQYF. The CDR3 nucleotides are TGTGCCAGTAGTACCAGGACTAGCGTGAAAGAGACCCAGTACTTC.

DNA of the CDR3: TGTGCCAGCAGTTCCGGGGTCTCCTATAATTCACCCCTCCACTTT. Translating it yields CASSSGVSYNSPLHF. The chain joins TRBV11-2 to TRBJ1-6; D call uncertain. The germline CDR1 and CDR2 sequences are SGHAT and FQNNGV. The CDR3 is 15 amino acids. V lost 6 bases, J lost 0 bases, and 9 bases lay in between. Together with reference TRBV11-2 and TRBJ1-6, the CDR3 gives the full variable domain: EAGVAQSPRYKIIEKRQSVAFWCNPISGHATLYWYQQILGQGPKLLIQFQNNGVVDDSQLPKDRFSAERLKGVDSTLKIQPAKLEDSAVYLCASSSGVSYNSPLHFGNGTRLTVT.

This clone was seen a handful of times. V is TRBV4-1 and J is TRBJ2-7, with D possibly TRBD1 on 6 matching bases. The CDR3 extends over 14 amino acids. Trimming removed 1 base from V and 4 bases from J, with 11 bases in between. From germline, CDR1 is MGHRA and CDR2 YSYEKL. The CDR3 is CASSQAGAGYEQYF. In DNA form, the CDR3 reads TGCGCCAGCAGCCAAGCAGGGGCGGGTTACGAGCAGTACTTC.

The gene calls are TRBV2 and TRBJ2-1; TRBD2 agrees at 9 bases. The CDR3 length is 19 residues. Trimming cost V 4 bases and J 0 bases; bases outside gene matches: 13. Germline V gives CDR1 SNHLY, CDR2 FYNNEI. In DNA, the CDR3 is TGTGCCAGCAGTGTTGACGGCGGGAGGGTAGGGACCTCCTACAATGAGCAGTTCTTC. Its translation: CASSVDGGRVGTSYNEQFF.